The rows below give T cell receptor beta chains drawn from one sample of a study of cytomegalovirus exposure and HLA in healthy donors. Profiled with immunoSEQ multiplex PCR; TCRdb holds only in-frame clones, not every one. The repertoire consists of under 150,000 clones, with 60% to 85% occurring once and the leading ten covering roughly 4%. Sample: PBMCs. These receptors were collected from a man in his late teens or twenties in good health and CMV-seronegative. Each CDR3 is given with its conserved first and last residue.

CDR3aa: CASSSGQQNEKLFF
j_gene: TRBJ1-4
v_gene: TRBV5-4

CDR3aa: CASSEDRTGVNIQYF
j_gene: TRBJ2-4
v_gene: TRBV2

CDR3aa: CASSTGTGRDEQYF
j_gene: TRBJ2-7
v_gene: TRBV19

CDR3aa: CAWSVTGVNYGYTF
j_gene: TRBJ1-2
v_gene: TRBV30

CDR3aa: CASSPWTGSTDTQYF
j_gene: TRBJ2-3
v_gene: TRBV5-1

CDR3aa: CASSWTGSNQPQHF
j_gene: TRBJ1-5
v_gene: TRBV28

CDR3aa: CASDAGTGYEQYF
j_gene: TRBJ2-7
v_gene: TRBV19

CDR3aa: CASRLWGQGLEQYF
j_gene: -
v_gene: TRBV28

CDR3aa: CASSLGSGANYGYTF
j_gene: TRBJ1-2
v_gene: TRBV9

CDR3aa: CASSLLAGTGTENMNTEAFF
j_gene: TRBJ1-1
v_gene: TRBV27

CDR3aa: CASSPPGNEQFF
j_gene: TRBJ2-1
v_gene: TRBV19

CDR3aa: CASSEAVADSPFAFF
j_gene: TRBJ1-1
v_gene: TRBV2

CDR3aa: CASSPVADSSYEQYF
j_gene: TRBJ2-7
v_gene: TRBV18

CDR3aa: CASSDPFVVANQPQHF
j_gene: TRBJ1-5
v_gene: TRBV28

CDR3aa: CASSPPAYEQYF
j_gene: TRBJ2-7
v_gene: TRBV5-5

CDR3aa: CASSPQKRGVLPNTGELFF
j_gene: TRBJ2-2
v_gene: TRBV5-1

CDR3aa: CASSSTKGTDQQDEQFF
j_gene: TRBJ2-1
v_gene: TRBV27

CDR3aa: CASTDRDGGVETQYF
j_gene: TRBJ2-5
v_gene: TRBV27

CDR3aa: CASSLQPQGANSPLHF
j_gene: TRBJ1-6
v_gene: TRBV9

CDR3aa: CASSLRPTGMGYGYTF
j_gene: TRBJ1-2
v_gene: TRBV7-3

CDR3aa: CASSLVRGAGKNIQYF
j_gene: TRBJ2-4
v_gene: TRBV5-6

CDR3aa: CSVEGRGGNTGELFF
j_gene: TRBJ2-2
v_gene: TRBV29-1

CDR3aa: CSVRGGSSYNEQFF
j_gene: TRBJ2-1
v_gene: TRBV29-1

CDR3aa: CASSYQGGAYEQYF
j_gene: TRBJ2-7
v_gene: TRBV6-5

CDR3aa: CASSEGTVGSNTGELFF
j_gene: TRBJ2-2
v_gene: TRBV19

CDR3aa: CASRTGLAFINEQFF
j_gene: TRBJ2-1
v_gene: TRBV5-4

CDR3aa: CASGREAQENTIYF
j_gene: TRBJ1-3
v_gene: TRBV7-9

CDR3aa: CASSLVAGTAGELFF
j_gene: TRBJ2-2
v_gene: TRBV5-1

CDR3aa: CASRPDRGGGNYGYTF
j_gene: TRBJ1-2
v_gene: TRBV7-9

CDR3aa: CASSREGNTEAFF
j_gene: TRBJ1-1
v_gene: TRBV6-5

CDR3aa: CASSHPLYAEGTDTQYF
j_gene: TRBJ2-3
v_gene: TRBV4-1

CDR3aa: CASSPRGSGANVLTF
j_gene: TRBJ2-6
v_gene: TRBV27

CDR3aa: CASSHKARTGSYEQYF
j_gene: TRBJ2-7
v_gene: TRBV4-1

CDR3aa: CASSQLAGEQYF
j_gene: TRBJ2-7
v_gene: TRBV5-4

CDR3aa: CASSQAPTGGPYEQYF
j_gene: TRBJ2-7
v_gene: TRBV4-1

CDR3aa: CASSLGLAGGEQYF
j_gene: TRBJ2-7
v_gene: TRBV5-6

CDR3aa: CASSSTGSGTGANVLTF
j_gene: TRBJ2-6
v_gene: TRBV5-6